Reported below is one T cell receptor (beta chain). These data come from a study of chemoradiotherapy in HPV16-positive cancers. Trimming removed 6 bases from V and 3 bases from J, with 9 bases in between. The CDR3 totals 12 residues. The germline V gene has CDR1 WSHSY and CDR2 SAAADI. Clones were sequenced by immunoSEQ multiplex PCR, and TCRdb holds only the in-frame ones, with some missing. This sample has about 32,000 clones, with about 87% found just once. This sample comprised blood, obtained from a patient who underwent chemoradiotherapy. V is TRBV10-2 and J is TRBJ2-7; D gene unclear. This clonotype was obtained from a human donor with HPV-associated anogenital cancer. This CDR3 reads CASRGRDYEQYF. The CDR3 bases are TGCGCCAGCAGGGGTAGGGACTACGAGCAGTACTTC.